The 17 T cell receptor beta chains reported below all come from one sample, sequenced in a study of blood T cell repertoires in COVID-19 (TCRdb year 2020). The library was made by the immunoSEQ multiplex PCR assay. The clones in this table, taken by TCRdb from immuneACCESS, are in-frame only. Not every clone is retained; where verified, under half of the shortfall comes from an unresolved V gene, and the cause of the rest is unknown. Across this sample there are around 200,000 clones, with 70% to 90% seen only once. The ten largest make up 2.7% of the sample. Sequencing was performed on peripheral blood. These receptors were obtained from a man aged 40-49 years with active or convalescent COVID-19.

This clone was seen just once. The chain recombines TRBV7-2 with TRBJ1-6; D call uncertain. Per the germline V gene, CDR1 is SGHTA and CDR2 is FQGNSA. V gave up 1 base and J gave up 9 bases, with 16 bases separating them. This CDR3 contains 16 residues. CDR3 amino acids: CASSLVAQPIFSPLHF. The CDR3, as DNA: TGTGCCAGCAGCTTAGTTGCGCAACCGATATTTTCACCCCTCCACTTT.

The chain couples TRBV19 to TRBJ2-2; a weak D match, TRBD1 (5 bases). Germline loops: CDR1 LNHDA, CDR2 SQIVND (reference sequence). The CDR3 loop spans 12 amino acids. Trimming took off 5 bases at V and 6 bases at J, with 7 bases between the two ends. In nucleotides, the CDR3 is TGTGCCAGTAGTCTCAGGGCCGGGGAGCTGTTTTTT. Protein sequence: CASSLRAGELFF.

This chain uses TRBV4-1 with TRBJ1-1; D might be TRBD1 (5 bases). This CDR3 comprises 15 residues. Trimming took off 1 base at V and 2 bases at J, with 11 bases between the two ends. Germline V gene lookup returns CDR1 MGHRA and CDR2 YSYEKL. The CDR3 coding sequence is TGCGCCAGCAGCCAAGGGCCAGGGCTTAACACTGAAGCTTTCTTT. Translating gives CASSQGPGLNTEAFF.

This clone was counted a single time. The genes are TRBV4-2 and TRBJ2-7, with TRBD2 identical over 8 bases. CDR1 and CDR2 from the germline V gene are LGHNA and YNFKEQ. V shed 0 bases and J 4 bases; nucleotides not matched to a gene: 8. The CDR3 is 16 amino acids. Here the CDR3 reads CASSQDLGSGVYEQYF. The DNA for the CDR3 is TGTGCCAGCAGCCAAGATTTGGGTAGCGGGGTGTACGAGCAGTACTTC.

V usage is TRBV10-3 and J usage is TRBJ2-7; D not resolved. The CDR3 extends over 13 amino acids. Germline lookup yields CDR1 ENHRY and CDR2 SYGVKD. V lost 3 bases and J 5 bases, leaving 11 bases between the germline ends. The CDR3 sequence is CAISERRGNEQYF. The CDR3 nucleotides are TGTGCCATCAGTGAAAGAAGAGGCAACGAGCAGTACTTC.

The chain couples TRBV10-3 to TRBJ2-7; 7 positions match TRBD2. V dropped 11 bases and J dropped 0; count of bases not matched to a gene: 7. CDR1 is ENHRY and CDR2 is SYGVKD in the germline V gene. The CDR3 contains 13 residues. The CDR3 DNA sequence: TGTGCCCAGAGGGAGGGGAGCTCCTACGAGCAGTACTTC. It specifies CAQREGSSYEQYF.

The gene calls are TRBV5-4 and TRBJ1-2; 7 bases are shared with TRBD1. There are 15 residues in the CDR3. Germline CDR1 reads SGHNT; CDR2 reads YYREEE (reference sequence). Germline trimming cut 7 bases from V and 5 bases from J; bases unmatched to any gene: 14. The CDR3 reads CASQISGQPFYGYTF. The DNA of the CDR3 is TGTGCCAGCCAAATCTCGGGACAGCCCTTTTATGGCTACACCTTC.

The chain combines TRBV2 with TRBJ2-5, with D possibly TRBD2 on 7 matching bases. The ends were cut back, 5 bases at V and 2 bases at J, with 18 bases in the middle. This CDR3 has 16 amino acids. Germline CDR1 SNHLY, CDR2 FYNNEI. CDR3 nucleotide sequence: TGTGCCAGCAGTTTACTCCGGGGGGCCCCTCAAGAGACCCAGTACTTC. This encodes CASSLLRGAPQETQYF. The variable domain in full, completed from reference TRBV2 and TRBJ2-5, reads EPEVTQTPSHQVTQMGQEVILRCVPISNHLYFYWYRQILGQKVEFLVSFYNNEISEKSEIFDDQFSVERPDGSNFTLKIRSTKLEDSAMYFCASSLLRGAPQETQYFGPGTRLLVL.

This clone has only one observation. This chain joins TRBV19 and TRBJ2-3, with 15 nucleotides matching TRBD2. The CDR3 has 16 amino acids. V shed 8 bases, J shed 8 bases, and the junction held 11 bases outside the gene matches. Germline-derived CDR1 and CDR2 are LNHDA and SQIVND (reference sequence). The CDR3 spells CASSTGTSGGLSTQYF. DNA of the CDR3: TGTGCCAGTTCTACCGGGACTAGCGGGGGGTTGAGTACGCAGTATTTT.

The CDR3 reads CSASQNYEQYF. As DNA, the CDR3 is TGCAGTGCTTCACAAAACTACGAGCAGTACTTC. J is TRBJ2-7 and V is TRBV20-1; no clear D. Trimming removed 5 bases from V and 3 bases from J, with 8 bases in between. CDR3 length: 11 residues. CDR1 is DFQATT and CDR2 is SNEGSKA in the germline V gene (reference sequence).

A word on this clone: The same CDR3 also results from other DNA sequences found in this sample. The V gene is TRBV6-2 or TRBV6-3, the J gene TRBJ1-6; D gene uncertain. This CDR3 is 15 amino acids long. Trimming pared 3 bases from V and 0 bases from J, leaving 6 bases between. Germline V gene sequence: CDR1 MNHEY, CDR2 SVGEGT. The CDR3 region is CASSYRSSYNSPLHF. The CDR3 DNA reads as TGTGCCAGCAGTTATAGGAGCTCCTATAATTCACCCCTCCACTTT.

This clone has just a few counts. CDR3 coding DNA: TGTGCCAGTAGCCTAAACAGGGCCACGGGATCACCCCTCCACTTT. Its translation is CASSLNRATGSPLHF. This chain links TRBV19 with TRBJ1-6, with a possible D match to TRBD1 (6 bases). This CDR3 region has 15 residues. Germline CDR1 is LNHDA and CDR2 is SQIVND (reference sequence). Trimming took 6 bases from V and 10 from J, leaving 19 bases between them.

CDR3 protein: CASSSDSAGNTIYF. The CDR3 DNA reads TGTGCCAGCAGTTCGGACAGCGCCGGAAACACCATATATTTT. The chain combines TRBV7-9 with TRBJ1-3; a weak D match, TRBD1 (6 bases). Germline V gene data show CDR1 as SEHNR and CDR2 as FQNEAQ (reference sequence). Between the trimmed V and J ends, which lost 6 bases and 4 bases, there was a span of 13 bases. This CDR3 has 14 residues.

The chain is built from TRBV6-6 and TRBJ1-1; 7 nucleotides align to TRBD1. Germline V gene sequence: CDR1 MNHNY, CDR2 SVGAGI (reference sequence). This CDR3 has 14 residues. After removal of 6 bases from V and 5 bases from J, the junction contained 9 bases not matched to a gene. As DNA, the CDR3 is TGTGCCAGCAGCTCAAACAGGGGAGTAACTGAAGCTTTCTTT. Protein product: CASSSNRGVTEAFF.

This clone was picked up one time. The V gene is TRBV10-3, the J gene TRBJ2-1, with unresolved D. CDR3 length equals 14 residues. V lost 0 bases and J lost 15, with 18 bases in between. CDR1 ENHRY and CDR2 SYGVKD come from the germline V gene. The CDR3 DNA sequence: TGTGCCATCAGTGAGTCACAGTCGACGGCTTCATTGTTCTTC. Protein product: CAISESQSTASLFF.

V is TRBV7-8 and J is TRBJ2-2, with D maybe TRBD1 (6 bases). V gave up 5 bases and J gave up 2 bases, with 12 bases separating them. The CDR3 has 15 residues. Germline V gives CDR1 SGHVS, CDR2 FQNEAQ. The CDR3 loop is CASSRGQLNTGELFF. DNA for the CDR3: TGTGCCAGCAGCCGCGGACAGCTCAACACCGGGGAGCTGTTTTTT.

V usage is TRBV7-9 and J usage is TRBJ1-2, with D unresolved. This CDR3 contains 18 residues. The V gene lost 5 bases and the J gene lost 4 bases, with 26 bases spanning the gap. Germline CDR1 SEHNR, CDR2 FQNEAQ (reference sequence). In nucleotides, the CDR3 is TGTGCCAGCAGCCCCCCTAGGTTGCGGGCCCGCAACTTCTATGGCTACACCTTC. It translates to CASSPPRLRARNFYGYTF. The full variable domain, in which reference TRBV7-9 and TRBJ1-2 provide the parts outside the CDR3, is DTGVSQNPRHKITKRGQNVTFRCDPISEHNRLYWYRQTLGQGPEFLTYFQNEAQLEKSRLLSDRFSAERPKGSFSTLEIQRTEQGDSAMYLCASSPPRLRARNFYGYTFGSGTRLTVV.